This TCR beta chain emerged from a study of OX40 agonist ivuxolimab in advanced cancers. The study, taken as a whole, reports: Both blood CD4+ and CD8+ T cells showed clonal growth by week 6 at 0.1 to 3.0 mg/kg. In the expanded peripheral T cells, antigen specificity was never determined.

Clones were read by immunoSEQ multiplex PCR, and TCRdb kept only the in-frame ones, dropping some. The sample has tens of thousands of clones, about nine tenths seen once; the top ten hold 0.3% to 0.45%. V lost 6 bases and J lost 2; bases outside the gene matches: 6. The CDR3 has 15 residues. CDR1 MNHEY and CDR2 SMNVEV come from the germline V gene (reference sequence). A remark on this clone: Its target is unknown.

The chain couples TRBV27 to TRBJ1-5; 8 bases fit TRBD1. This clonotype originated in an adult with an advanced solid tumor such as melanoma, head and neck, liver or kidney cancer. The input for sequencing was CD4+ or CD8+ T cells sorted from blood, taken in a trial of the OX40 agonist ivuxolimab. The CDR3 sequence: CASRTGGSGNQPQHF. For the CDR3, the DNA is TGTGCCAGCAGAACAGGGGGTAGCGGCAATCAGCCCCAGCATTTT.